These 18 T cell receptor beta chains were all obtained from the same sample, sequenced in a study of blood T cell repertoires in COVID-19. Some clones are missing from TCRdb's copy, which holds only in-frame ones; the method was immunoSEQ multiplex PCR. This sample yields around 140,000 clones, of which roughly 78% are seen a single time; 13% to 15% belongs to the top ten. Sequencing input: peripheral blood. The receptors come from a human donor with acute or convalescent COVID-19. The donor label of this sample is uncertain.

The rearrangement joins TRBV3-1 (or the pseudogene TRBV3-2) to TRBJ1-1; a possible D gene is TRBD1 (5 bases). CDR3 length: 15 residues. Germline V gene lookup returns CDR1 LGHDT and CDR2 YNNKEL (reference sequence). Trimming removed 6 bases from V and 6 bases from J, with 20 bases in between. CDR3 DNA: TGTGCCAGCAGTCCGTTCGCGGGGGAAGGAGCTGAAGCTTTCTTT. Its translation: CASSPFAGEGAEAFF.

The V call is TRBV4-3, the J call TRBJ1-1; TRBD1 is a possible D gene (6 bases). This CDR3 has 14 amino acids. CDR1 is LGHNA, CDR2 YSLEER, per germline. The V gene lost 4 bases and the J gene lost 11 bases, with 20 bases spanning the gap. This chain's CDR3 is CASSPGANRFGAFF. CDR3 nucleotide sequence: TGCGCCAGCAGCCCAGGGGCTAACAGGTTTGGGGCTTTCTTT.

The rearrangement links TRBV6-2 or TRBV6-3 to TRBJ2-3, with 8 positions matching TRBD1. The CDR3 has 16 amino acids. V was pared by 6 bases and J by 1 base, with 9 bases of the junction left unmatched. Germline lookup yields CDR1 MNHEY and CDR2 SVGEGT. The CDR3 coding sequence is TGTGCCAGCAGCCCTAGACCGACAGGGGGCACAGATACGCAGTATTTT. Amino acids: CASSPRPTGGTDTQYF.

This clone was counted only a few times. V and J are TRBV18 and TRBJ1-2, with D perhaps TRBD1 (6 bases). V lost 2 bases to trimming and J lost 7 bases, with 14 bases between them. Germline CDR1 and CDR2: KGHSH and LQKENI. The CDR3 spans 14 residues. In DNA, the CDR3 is TGTGCCAGCTCACCAGGGGACACTGCCCCTGGCTACACCTTC. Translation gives CASSPGDTAPGYTF. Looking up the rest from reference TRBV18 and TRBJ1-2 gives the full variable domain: NAGVMQNPRHLVRRRGQEARLRCSPMKGHSHVYWYRQLPEEGLKFMVYLQKENIIDESGMPKERFSAEFPKEGPSILRIQQVVRGDSAAYFCASSPGDTAPGYTFGSGTRLTVV.

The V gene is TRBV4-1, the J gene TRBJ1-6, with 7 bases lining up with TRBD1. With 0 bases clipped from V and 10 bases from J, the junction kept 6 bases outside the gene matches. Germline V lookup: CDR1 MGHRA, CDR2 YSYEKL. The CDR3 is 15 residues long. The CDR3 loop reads CASSQESTGSSPLHF. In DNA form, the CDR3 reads TGCGCCAGCAGCCAAGAATCGACAGGGTCATCACCCCTCCACTTT.

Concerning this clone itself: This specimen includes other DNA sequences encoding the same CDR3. This CDR3 is CASSLERNYGYTF. The CDR3 bases are TGCGCCAGCAGCTTGGAGAGGAACTATGGCTACACCTTC. This chain connects TRBV5-1 to TRBJ1-2; D gene uncertain. The CDR3 has 13 amino acids. Germline assignment: CDR1 SGHRS and CDR2 YFSETQ. V was pared by 0 bases and J by 2 bases, with 5 bases between.

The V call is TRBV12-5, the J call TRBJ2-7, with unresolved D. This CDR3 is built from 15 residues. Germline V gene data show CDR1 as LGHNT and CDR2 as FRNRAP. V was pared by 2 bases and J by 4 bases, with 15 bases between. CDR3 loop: CASGLRGSPHYEQYF. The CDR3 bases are TGTGCTAGTGGTTTGAGAGGCTCACCTCATTACGAGCAGTACTTC.

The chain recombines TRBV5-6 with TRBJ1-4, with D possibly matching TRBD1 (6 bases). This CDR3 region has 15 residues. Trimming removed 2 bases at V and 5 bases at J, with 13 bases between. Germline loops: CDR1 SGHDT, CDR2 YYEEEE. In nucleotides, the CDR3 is TGTGCCAGCAGCTTTGAGGTTGGGGGCAATGAAAAACTGTTTTTT. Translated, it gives CASSFEVGGNEKLFF.

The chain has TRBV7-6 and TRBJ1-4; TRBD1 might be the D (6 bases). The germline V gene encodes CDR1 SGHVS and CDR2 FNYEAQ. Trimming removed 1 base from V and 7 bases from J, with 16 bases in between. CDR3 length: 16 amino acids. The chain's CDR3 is CASSLGGGGFREKLFF. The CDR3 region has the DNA TGTGCCAGCAGCTTAGGCGGGGGGGGCTTTCGTGAAAAACTGTTTTTT.

CDR3 nucleotide sequence: TGTGCCAGCAGCTTAGAGGGGAGCTACACCTTC. It is translated as CASSLEGSYTF. The chain joins TRBV7-2 to TRBJ1-2; tentatively, D is TRBD1 (5 bases). CDR3 length: 11 amino acids. The germline V gene has CDR1 SGHTA and CDR2 FQGNSA. Trimming removed 1 base at V and 9 bases at J, with 6 bases between.

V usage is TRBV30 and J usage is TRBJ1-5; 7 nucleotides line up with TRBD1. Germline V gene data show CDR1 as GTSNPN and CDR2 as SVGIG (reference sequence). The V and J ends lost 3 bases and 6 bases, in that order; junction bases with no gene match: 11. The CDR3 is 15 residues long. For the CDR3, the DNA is TGTGCCTGGAGCCTATTAGGGACAGACGGTCAGCCCCAGCATTTT. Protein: CAWSLLGTDGQPQHF.

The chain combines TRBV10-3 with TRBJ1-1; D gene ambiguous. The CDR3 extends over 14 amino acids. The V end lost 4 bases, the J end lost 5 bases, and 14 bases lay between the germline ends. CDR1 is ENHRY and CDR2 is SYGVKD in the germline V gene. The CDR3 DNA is TGTGCCATCAGTGGCTTCGGGAAAGAGACTGAAGCTTTCTTT. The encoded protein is CAISGFGKETEAFF.

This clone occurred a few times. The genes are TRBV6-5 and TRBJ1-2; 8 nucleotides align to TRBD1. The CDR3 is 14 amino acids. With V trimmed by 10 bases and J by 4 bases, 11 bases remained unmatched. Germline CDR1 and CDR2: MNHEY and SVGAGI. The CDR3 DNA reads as TGTGCCACAAGACAGGGGATCGTGGGCTATGGCTACACCTTC. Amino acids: CATRQGIVGYGYTF.

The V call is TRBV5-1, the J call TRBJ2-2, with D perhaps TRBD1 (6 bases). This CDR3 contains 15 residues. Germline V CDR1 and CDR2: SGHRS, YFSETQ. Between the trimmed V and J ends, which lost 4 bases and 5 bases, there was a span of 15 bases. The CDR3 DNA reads TGCGCCAGCAGCCTGACAGGCACGGGAACCGGGGAGCTGTTTTTT. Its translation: CASSLTGTGTGELFF.

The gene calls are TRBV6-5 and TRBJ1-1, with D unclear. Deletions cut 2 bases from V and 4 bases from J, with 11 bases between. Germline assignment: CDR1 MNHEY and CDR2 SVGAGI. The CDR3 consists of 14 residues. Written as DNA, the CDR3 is TGTGCCAGCAGTTACGGGCCAGGAGGCACTGAAGCTTTCTTT. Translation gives CASSYGPGGTEAFF.

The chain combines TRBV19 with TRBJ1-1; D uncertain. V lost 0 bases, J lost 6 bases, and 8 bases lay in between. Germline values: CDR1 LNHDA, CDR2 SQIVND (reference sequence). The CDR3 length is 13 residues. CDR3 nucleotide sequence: TGTGCCAGTAGTATAGATAGAGAATCTGAAGCTTTCTTT. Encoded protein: CASSIDRESEAFF.

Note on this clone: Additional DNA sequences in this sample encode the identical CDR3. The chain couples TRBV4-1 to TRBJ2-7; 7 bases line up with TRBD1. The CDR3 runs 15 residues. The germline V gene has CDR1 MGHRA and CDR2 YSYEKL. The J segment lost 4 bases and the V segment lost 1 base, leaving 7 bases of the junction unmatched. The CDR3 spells CASSQGTGDRYEQYF. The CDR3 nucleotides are TGCGCCAGCAGCCAAGGGACAGGTGACCGATACGAGCAGTACTTC.

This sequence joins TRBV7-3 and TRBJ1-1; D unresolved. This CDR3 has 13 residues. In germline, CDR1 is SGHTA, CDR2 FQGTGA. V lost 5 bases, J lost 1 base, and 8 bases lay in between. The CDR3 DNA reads TGTGCCAGCAGCCTAATGAGGAACACTGAAGCTTTCTTT. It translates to CASSLMRNTEAFF.